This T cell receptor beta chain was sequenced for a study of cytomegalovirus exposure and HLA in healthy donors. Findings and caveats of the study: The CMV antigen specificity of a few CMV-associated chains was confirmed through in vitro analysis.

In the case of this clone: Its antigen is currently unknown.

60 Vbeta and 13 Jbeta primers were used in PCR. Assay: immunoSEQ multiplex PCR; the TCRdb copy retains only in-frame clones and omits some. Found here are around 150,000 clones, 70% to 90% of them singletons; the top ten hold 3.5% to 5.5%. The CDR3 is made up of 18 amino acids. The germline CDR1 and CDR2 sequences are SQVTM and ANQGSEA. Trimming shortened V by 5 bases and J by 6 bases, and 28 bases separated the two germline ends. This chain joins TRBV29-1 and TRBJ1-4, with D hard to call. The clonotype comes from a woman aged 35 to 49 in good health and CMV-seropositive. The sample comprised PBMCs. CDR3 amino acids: CSVPPSQILEGGDEKLFF. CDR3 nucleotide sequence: TGCAGCGTTCCCCCGTCCCAGATACTCGAGGGAGGAGATGAAAAACTGTTTTTT.